This T cell receptor (beta chain) was captured by sequencing in a study of blood T cell repertoires in COVID-19. Study as a whole: Spain, Italy and the United States supplied samples that represented acute and convalescent COVID-19. T cells, B-cell-depleted T cells, or PBMCs supplied cDNA or gDNA.

The V and J ends lost 1 base and 0 bases, in that order; junction bases with no gene match: 3. CDR3 length equals 16 residues. Germline-derived CDR1 and CDR2 are SGHTA and FQGNSA. In the original workflow: The assay estimated nucleated cells by amplifying reference gene primers. The method was immunoSEQ multiplex PCR; TCRdb's version includes in-frame clones alone and lacks a portion of them. Clonal size and the V and J genes are those of that table, whereas D and trimming came from the DNA. The sample lists about 40,000 clones, roughly four fifths occurring once. The receptor was derived from a woman aged 60 to 75 with acute or convalescent COVID-19. Source material: peripheral blood. The chain links TRBV7-2 to TRBJ2-4, with 7 bases aligning to TRBD1. The CDR3 region is CASSLDRGLAKNIQYF. In DNA, the CDR3 is TGTGCCAGCAGCTTAGACAGGGGTTTAGCCAAAAACATTCAGTACTTC.